Below are 25 T cell receptor beta chains sequenced from a single sample in a study of CD4 T cells in relation to SARS-CoV-2 and coronaviruses. CD4+ T cells from unexposed donors were obtained before the COVID-19 pandemic (2011-2018). Clones were sequenced by immunoSEQ multiplex PCR, and TCRdb holds only the in-frame ones, with some missing. Of some 68,000 clones in the sample, roughly 93% were seen once. The sequencing sample was made of naive CD4+ T cells from PBMCs. The sample's subset: naive CD4+ T cells isolated by negative enrichment. The receptor set was obtained from a human donor in good health.

CDR3: CASSVGTGSNQPQHF. The CDR3 nucleotides read TGTGCCAGCAGCGTAGGGACCGGTAGCAATCAGCCCCAGCATTTT. The chain joins TRBV9 to TRBJ1-5; D is unresolved. The germline V gene has CDR1 SGDLS and CDR2 YYNGEE. Trimming cost V 0 bases and J 0 bases, with 7 bases left between them. The CDR3 sequence is 15 residues long. Full variable domain (outside the CDR3, taken from reference TRBV9 and TRBJ1-5): DSGVTQTPKHLITATGQRVTLRCSPRSGDLSVYWYQQSLDQGLQFLIQYYNGEERAKGNILERFSAQQFPDLHSELNLSSLELGDSALYFCASSVGTGSNQPQHFGDGTRLSIL.

This rearrangement joins TRBV5-4 to TRBJ2-7; 8 bases map to TRBD1. The CDR3 length is 15 residues. The ends lost 4 bases at V and 5 bases at J; junction bases unmatched: 11. Germline CDR1 SGHNT, CDR2 YYREEE (reference sequence). CDR3 in DNA: TGTGCCAGCAGCCCCGGGACAGGCCGTAGCAACGAGCAGTACTTC. Translating it yields CASSPGTGRSNEQYF.

This clone appeared a single time. The gene calls are TRBV6-5 and TRBJ2-2; maybe TRBD2 (6 bases). V shed 5 bases and J shed 5 bases, with 15 bases lying between them. The germline gives CDR1 MNHEY, CDR2 SVGAGI. The CDR3 extends over 15 amino acids. For the CDR3, the DNA is TGTGCCAGCAGTCCCGGGATAGGAGGGACCGGGGAGCTGTTTTTT. It specifies CASSPGIGGTGELFF.

The rearrangement uses TRBV7-3 and TRBJ2-1; the D gene could be TRBD1 or TRBD2 (5 bases each). Between the trimmed V and J ends, which lost 5 bases and 4 bases, there was a span of 9 bases. CDR3 length equals 13 residues. CDR1 is SGHTA, CDR2 FQGTGA, per germline. As DNA, the CDR3 is TGTGCCAGCAGCCCGGGACCTTACAATGAGCAGTTCTTC. Translation gives CASSPGPYNEQFF.

The chain carries TRBV5-8 and TRBJ2-4; 7 bases are shared with TRBD2. This CDR3 contains 14 residues. The V gene end was trimmed by 3 bases and the J gene end by 8 bases; junction bases not matched to a gene: 8. Germline CDR1 reads SGHTS; CDR2 reads YDEGEE. The CDR3 bases are TGTGCCAGCAGCTGGGGGGGGAGCGGGGACATTCAGTACTTC. Translated: CASSWGGSGDIQYF.

In this sample, this clone turned up once. DNA of the CDR3: TGTGCCAGTAGTGGATCGGGACAGGGGTACGAGCAGTACTTC. Translating gives CASSGSGQGYEQYF. The V and J genes are TRBV19 and TRBJ2-7, with 10 bases matching TRBD1. Trimming at V came to 5 bases and at J to 4 bases, leaving 5 bases not matched to a gene. The CDR3 loop spans 14 amino acids. CDR1 is LNHDA, CDR2 SQIVND, per germline (reference sequence).

This clone was counted once. The CDR3 nucleotides read TGCAGTGCTAGTAGCCAGCCCCCCTACGAGCAGTACTTC. This encodes CSASSQPPYEQYF. The V gene is TRBV20-1, the J gene TRBJ2-7; D gene unclear. The CDR3 spans 13 residues. Germline CDR1 is DFQATT and CDR2 is SNEGSKA (reference sequence). Trimming removed 3 bases at V and 2 bases at J, with 11 bases between.

The chain combines TRBV11-2 with TRBJ2-3; D not certain. The CDR3 totals 13 residues. The germline CDR1 and CDR2 sequences are SGHAT and FQNNGV. V lost 1 base and J lost 4, with 6 bases in between. The CDR3 here is CASSLGGSDTQYF. For the CDR3, the DNA is TGTGCCAGCAGCTTAGGAGGCTCAGATACGCAGTATTTT.

The V call is TRBV5-6, the J call TRBJ1-5; no clear D. The CDR3 covers 14 residues. Trimming stripped 0 bases from V and 5 bases from J, with 9 bases between. CDR1 and CDR2 (germline): SGHDT, YYEEEE. The CDR3 region is CASSLAVADQPQHF. As DNA, the CDR3 is TGTGCCAGCAGCTTGGCCGTAGCGGATCAGCCCCAGCATTTT.

The V call is TRBV29-1, the J call TRBJ2-2, with unresolved D. Germline CDR1 reads SQVTM; CDR2 reads ANQGSEA. There are 13 residues in the CDR3. V shed 5 bases and J shed 6 bases, with 13 bases lying between them. The CDR3 loop is CSVHQESAGELFF. The DNA of the CDR3 is TGCAGCGTTCATCAGGAATCCGCCGGGGAGCTGTTTTTT.

The chain has TRBV7-2 and TRBJ1-2; D is perhaps TRBD1 (5 bases). V lost 6 bases, J lost 8 bases, and 16 bases lay in between. Germline V lookup: CDR1 SGHTA, CDR2 FQGNSA. This CDR3 region has 13 residues. The CDR3 region has the DNA TGTGCCAGCAGTCCCACTCAGGGCGTAGGCTACACCTTC. It specifies CASSPTQGVGYTF.

The chain is built from TRBV10-3 and TRBJ1-2; TRBD1 matches 12 bases. With 7 bases clipped from V and 4 bases from J, the junction kept 7 bases outside the gene matches. Per germline, CDR1 ENHRY and CDR2 SYGVKD. The CDR3 is 15 residues long. The CDR3 DNA reads as TGTGCCATCACGGGACAGGGGGCGTCTAGCTATGGCTACACCTTC. This gives the protein CAITGQGASSYGYTF.

The chain combines TRBV19 with TRBJ2-2; a possible D gene is TRBD1 (5 bases). V lost 1 base and J lost 3, with 15 bases in between. The germline V gene has CDR1 LNHDA and CDR2 SQIVND (reference sequence). CDR3 length equals 17 residues. As DNA, the CDR3 is TGTGCCAGTAGTATAGGGGCGCAGGGATGGTACACCGGGGAGCTGTTTTTT. Translating it yields CASSIGAQGWYTGELFF.

The rearrangement uses TRBV28 and TRBJ1-2; TRBD1 matches 9 bases. The length of the CDR3 is 17 residues. The V gene's germline CDR1 is MDHEN and CDR2 SYDVKM. V was clipped by 3 bases and J by 0 bases; unmatched bases: 8. The CDR3 DNA is TGTGCCAGCAGTTTCGGGACAGGGAGGGGGGCTAACTATGGCTACACCTTC. Its translation is CASSFGTGRGANYGYTF.

This chain uses TRBV7-2 with TRBJ1-2; D might be TRBD1 (5 bases). Germline V gene lookup returns CDR1 SGHTA and CDR2 FQGNSA. Trimming stripped 2 bases from V and 7 bases from J, with 11 bases between. The CDR3 is 13 amino acids. CDR3 nucleotide sequence: TGTGCCAGCAGCTTAACGGGGACGGGTGGCTACACCTTC. Its translation is CASSLTGTGGYTF.

The sample holds one count of this clone. The chain is built from TRBV6-1 and TRBJ1-1; D is perhaps TRBD1 (6 bases). Germline CDR1 reads MNHNS; CDR2 reads SASEGT. CDR3 length: 13 amino acids. V lost 2 bases, J lost 4 bases, and 8 bases lay in between. The CDR3 nucleotides read TGTGCCAGCAGTGAAAGGGGGAGCACTGAAGCTTTCTTT. Translating it yields CASSERGSTEAFF.

The V and J genes are TRBV28 and TRBJ2-1, with 7 bases lining up with TRBD1. V was clipped by 1 base and J by 12 bases; unmatched bases: 6. Germline lookup yields CDR1 MDHEN and CDR2 SYDVKM. This CDR3 is built from 13 residues. The DNA for the CDR3 is TGTGCCAGCAGTTTATCGGGACAGTTTCGGCAGTTCTTC. Translated: CASSLSGQFRQFF.

The V call is TRBV10-1, the J call TRBJ2-7, with TRBD2 matching 8 bases. The CDR3 has 17 residues. CDR1 and CDR2 (germline): WNHNN, SYGVQD (reference sequence). V lost 5 bases and J lost 3; bases outside the gene matches: 15. The CDR3 spells CASSRVSGTHGDYEQYF. In DNA, the CDR3 is TGCGCCAGCAGTCGGGTTAGCGGGACCCATGGGGACTACGAGCAGTACTTC.

The rearrangement links TRBV10-1 to TRBJ2-1; 8 nucleotides line up with TRBD2. Unmatched junction bases numbered 0, after V lost 8 bases and J lost 6 bases. CDR1 and CDR2 from the germline V gene are WNHNN and SYGVQD (reference sequence). This CDR3 has 11 amino acids. The CDR3 region is CASREGNEQFF. For the CDR3, the DNA is TGCGCCAGCCGGGAGGGCAATGAGCAGTTCTTC.

The chain employs TRBV7-3 and TRBJ2-1; a weak D match, TRBD2 (5 bases). The germline CDR1 and CDR2 sequences are SGHTA and FQGTGA. The CDR3 consists of 14 residues. V lost 4 bases and J lost 8, with 15 bases in between. CDR3 nucleotides: TGTGCCAGCAGCTCGAGGGTAGCTTCCCATGAGCAGTTCTTC. Translating gives CASSSRVASHEQFF.

V is TRBV7-2 and J is TRBJ2-1, with TRBD2 matching over 9 bases. Unmatched junction bases numbered 7, after V lost 0 bases and J lost 10 bases. Germline loops: CDR1 SGHTA, CDR2 FQGNSA. This CDR3 is built from 15 residues. This CDR3 is CASSLAGRGGHEQFF. The DNA for the CDR3 is TGTGCCAGCAGCTTAGCGGGGCGGGGGGGCCACGAGCAGTTCTTC.

The chain joins TRBV3-1 (or the pseudogene TRBV3-2) to TRBJ1-1; 7 bases agree with TRBD1. Germline CDR1 and CDR2: LGHDT and YNNKEL (reference sequence). Trimming took 5 bases from V and 8 from J; bases not matched to a gene: 2. The CDR3 runs 11 residues. This CDR3 reads CASSMTGEAFF. The CDR3 DNA follows: TGTGCCAGCAGCATGACAGGGGAAGCTTTCTTT.

V and J are TRBV30 and TRBJ2-7; 9 nucleotides match TRBD1. The CDR3 loop spans 14 amino acids. The V segment lost 5 bases and the J segment 1 base; nucleotides outside the gene matches: 6. Per germline, CDR1 GTSNPN and CDR2 SVGIG (reference sequence). This CDR3 is CAWGKDRGSYEQYF. CDR3 DNA: TGTGCCTGGGGAAAGGACAGGGGATCCTACGAGCAGTACTTC.

This clone was counted between two and nine times. The sample contains more than one DNA sequence encoding this CDR3. The chain links TRBV7-9 to TRBJ2-7, with TRBD1 matching over 7 bases. Trimming took 6 bases from V and 3 from J; bases not matched to a gene: 2. CDR1 is SEHNR, CDR2 FQNEAQ, per germline (reference sequence). The CDR3 runs to 12 residues. The CDR3 sequence: CASSRTGYEQYF. CDR3 nucleotide sequence: TGTGCCAGCAGTCGGACAGGCTACGAGCAGTACTTC.

This rearrangement joins TRBV9 to TRBJ1-6; perhaps TRBD1 as D (6 bases). CDR1 is SGDLS and CDR2 is YYNGEE in the germline V gene. V lost 3 bases and J 6 bases, leaving 13 bases between the germline ends. The CDR3 has 15 residues. The CDR3 sequence is CASSAGNRANSPLHF. CDR3 sequence (DNA): TGTGCCAGCAGCGCCGGGAACAGGGCTAATTCACCCCTCCACTTT.